Shown below are 9 T cell receptor beta chains from a single sample sequenced in a study of blood T cell repertoires in COVID-19 (TCRdb year 2020). The library came from the immunoSEQ multiplex PCR assay. The table was pulled from immuneACCESS by TCRdb, which kept in-frame rearrangements only. Such tables lose some clones; where checked, under half of the loss comes from unresolved V genes, and the rest has no known cause. Here the sample has 210,000 or so clones; 80% occur a single time. Roughly 4.5% of the sample rests with the top ten. The sample comprised PBMCs or T cells enriched from blood (not recorded which). The receptors were sampled from a man aged 25 to 40 with acute COVID-19.

This chain links TRBV29-1 with TRBJ2-7, with a weak D call TRBD1 (5 bases). This CDR3 is built from 14 residues. Germline assignment: CDR1 SQVTM and CDR2 ANQGSEA. V shed 0 bases and J shed 2 bases, with 11 bases lying between them. In DNA, the CDR3 is TGCAGCGTTGAAGATCCAGACAGTCCCTACGAGCAGTACTTC. Translation gives CSVEDPDSPYEQYF.

The rearrangement links TRBV5-4 to TRBJ2-5, with 13 bases that match TRBD2. The germline V gene encodes CDR1 SGHNT and CDR2 YYREEE (reference sequence). J lost 5 bases, V lost 4 bases, and 8 bases had no gene match. The CDR3 is made up of 16 amino acids. The DNA of the CDR3 is TGTGCCAGCAGCCCAGGGACTAGCGGGGCGGGGGAGACCCAGTACTTC. This codes for CASSPGTSGAGETQYF. Based on the CDR3 plus reference TRBV5-4 and TRBJ2-5, the full variable domain is ETGVTQSPTHLIKTRGQQVTLRCSSQSGHNTVSWYQQALGQGPQFIFQYYREEENGRGNFPPRFSGLQFPNYSSELNVNALELDDSALYLCASSPGTSGAGETQYFGPGTRLLVL.

This chain joins TRBV29-1 and TRBJ1-2; D call uncertain. The V end lost 5 bases, the J end lost 10 bases, and 14 bases lay between the germline ends. Germline lookup yields CDR1 SQVTM and CDR2 ANQGSEA. This CDR3 comprises 11 residues. The DNA of the CDR3 is TGCAGCGTTCGAAATTTAGACACCTACACCTTC. As protein: CSVRNLDTYTF.

The rearrangement joins TRBV6-5 to TRBJ2-7; the D is unclear. Germline V gene data show CDR1 as MNHEY and CDR2 as SVGAGI. The CDR3 is 14 residues long. The V end lost 5 bases, the J end lost 0 bases, and 11 bases lay between the germline ends. The CDR3 loop reads CASSTYVNSYEQYF. The CDR3 DNA reads TGTGCCAGCAGTACTTACGTGAACTCCTACGAGCAGTACTTC.

The chain employs TRBV19 and TRBJ1-3, with D hard to call. The CDR3 is made up of 13 amino acids. Germline V gene lookup returns CDR1 LNHDA and CDR2 SQIVND (reference sequence). V dropped 8 bases and J dropped 6 bases, with 14 bases sitting between them. CDR3 in DNA: TGTGCCAGTCGTACACGGTCCCAAAACACCATATATTTT. It codes for CASRTRSQNTIYF.

This rearrangement joins TRBV19 to TRBJ1-1; no firm D call. This CDR3 region has 15 residues. The V gene's germline CDR1 is LNHDA and CDR2 SQIVND (reference sequence). Trimming cost V 0 bases and J 4 bases, with 12 bases left between them. As DNA, the CDR3 is TGTGCCAGTAGTATAGAGCGGGGTGTTAGCACTGAAGCTTTCTTT. Protein product: CASSIERGVSTEAFF.

The chain joins TRBV19 to TRBJ1-4; 7 nucleotides match TRBD1. The V gene's germline CDR1 is LNHDA and CDR2 SQIVND (reference sequence). V lost 4 bases and J lost 4; bases outside the gene matches: 6. The CDR3 loop spans 15 amino acids. CDR3 sequence reads: CASSTQGGFNEKLFF. Written as DNA, the CDR3 is TGTGCCAGTAGTACCCAGGGGGGTTTTAATGAAAAACTGTTTTTT.

CDR3 amino acids: CASTRGYTDTQYF. In nucleotides, the CDR3 is TGTGCCAGCACGAGGGGGTACACAGATACGCAGTATTTT. The rearrangement uses TRBV6-5 and TRBJ2-3, with D maybe TRBD1 (6 bases). The V end lost 7 bases, the J end lost 2 bases, and 10 bases lay between the germline ends. From germline, CDR1 is MNHEY and CDR2 SVGAGI. The CDR3 length is 13 residues.

The V call is TRBV4-1, the J call TRBJ1-6; 9 nucleotides match TRBD1. CDR3 length: 18 amino acids. In germline, CDR1 is MGHRA, CDR2 YSYEKL. After removal of 0 bases from V and 8 bases from J, the junction contained 11 bases not matched to a gene. The CDR3 loop reads CASSQDRTPGQGYSPLHF. Written as DNA, the CDR3 is TGCGCCAGCAGCCAAGATCGCACACCGGGACAGGGATATTCACCCCTCCACTTT.